The entry that follows covers one TCR beta chain sequence. This sample is part of a study of shared T cell receptors in the human thymus. J gave up 4 bases and V 3 bases, and 13 bases lay outside the gene matches. The CDR3 extends over 18 amino acids. Per the germline V gene, CDR1 is ENHRY and CDR2 is SYGVKD. The data were produced by immunoSEQ multiplex PCR, yet TCRdb's version contains in-frame clones alone and is incomplete. The table includes under 450,000 clones, approximately 95% detected once. This clonotype was sampled from a human donor. The source material was thymocytes. The V and J genes are TRBV10-3 and TRBJ2-2; TRBD1 agrees at 8 bases. The CDR3 sequence: CAISDQTSRGPGTGELFF. CDR3 nucleotides: TGTGCCATCAGTGATCAAACCTCCAGGGGGCCGGGCACCGGGGAGCTGTTTTTT.